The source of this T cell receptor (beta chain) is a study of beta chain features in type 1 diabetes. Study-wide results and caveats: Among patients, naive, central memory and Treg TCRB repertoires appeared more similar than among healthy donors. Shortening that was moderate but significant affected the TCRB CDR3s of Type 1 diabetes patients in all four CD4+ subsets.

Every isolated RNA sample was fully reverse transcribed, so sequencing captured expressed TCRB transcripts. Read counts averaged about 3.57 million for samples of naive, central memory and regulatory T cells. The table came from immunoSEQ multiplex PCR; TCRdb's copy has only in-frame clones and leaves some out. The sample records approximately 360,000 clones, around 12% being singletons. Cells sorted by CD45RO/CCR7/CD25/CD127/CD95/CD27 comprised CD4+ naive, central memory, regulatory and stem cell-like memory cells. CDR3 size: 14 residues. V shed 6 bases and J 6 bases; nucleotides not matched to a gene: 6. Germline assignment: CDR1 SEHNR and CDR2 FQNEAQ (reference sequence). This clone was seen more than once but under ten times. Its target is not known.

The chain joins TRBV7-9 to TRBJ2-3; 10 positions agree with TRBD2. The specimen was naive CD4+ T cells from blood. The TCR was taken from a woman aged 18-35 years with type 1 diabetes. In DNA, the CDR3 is TGTGCCAGCAGAAATAGCGGGAGGTGGGATACGCAGTATTTT. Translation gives CASRNSGRWDTQYF.